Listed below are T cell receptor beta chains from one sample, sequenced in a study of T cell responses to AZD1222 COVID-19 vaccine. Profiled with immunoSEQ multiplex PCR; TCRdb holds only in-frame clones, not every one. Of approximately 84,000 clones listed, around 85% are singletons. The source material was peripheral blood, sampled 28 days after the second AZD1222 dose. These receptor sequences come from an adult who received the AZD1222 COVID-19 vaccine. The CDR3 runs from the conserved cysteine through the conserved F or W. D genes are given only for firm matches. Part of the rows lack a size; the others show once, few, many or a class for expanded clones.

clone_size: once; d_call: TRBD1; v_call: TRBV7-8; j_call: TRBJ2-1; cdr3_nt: TGTGCCAGCAGCCACGGACAGGACAATGAGCAGTTCTTC; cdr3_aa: CASSHGQDNEQFF
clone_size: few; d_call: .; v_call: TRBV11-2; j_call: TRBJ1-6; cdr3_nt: TGTGCCAGCAGCACCCACCTTGGGGGGGCATATAATTCACCCCTCCACTTT; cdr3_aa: CASSTHLGGAYNSPLHF
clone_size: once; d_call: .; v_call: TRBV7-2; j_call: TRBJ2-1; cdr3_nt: TGTGCCAGCAGCACCTTCCTTGCCTCCTACAATGAGCAGTTCTTC; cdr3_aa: CASSTFLASYNEQFF
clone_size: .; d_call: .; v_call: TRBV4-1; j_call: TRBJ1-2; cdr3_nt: TGCGCCAGCAGCCAAGATCTCCGCGGGGTCTCGAAAGGCTACACCTTC; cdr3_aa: CASSQDLRGVSKGYTF
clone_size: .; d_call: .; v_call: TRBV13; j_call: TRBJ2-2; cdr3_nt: TGTGCCAGCAGCTTACCCCAGGGCTGGGGCACCGGGGAGCTGTTTTTT; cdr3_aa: CASSLPQGWGTGELFF
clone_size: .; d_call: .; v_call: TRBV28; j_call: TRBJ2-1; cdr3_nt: TGTGCCAGCAGTTTACCACAGACAGGAGCTGAGCAGTTCTTC; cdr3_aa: CASSLPQTGAEQFF
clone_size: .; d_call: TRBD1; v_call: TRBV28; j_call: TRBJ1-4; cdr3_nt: TGTGCCAGCAGTTCGGCAGGGGGCGCGAATGAAAAACTGTTTTTT; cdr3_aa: CASSSAGGANEKLFF
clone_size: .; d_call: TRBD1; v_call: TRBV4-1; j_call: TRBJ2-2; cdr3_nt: TGCGCCAGCAGCCACGGACAGGGGTACACCGGGGAGCTGTTTTTT; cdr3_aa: CASSHGQGYTGELFF
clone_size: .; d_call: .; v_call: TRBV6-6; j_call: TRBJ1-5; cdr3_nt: TGTGCCAGCAGTTACGGCAATCAGCCCCAGCATTTT; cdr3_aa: CASSYGNQPQHF
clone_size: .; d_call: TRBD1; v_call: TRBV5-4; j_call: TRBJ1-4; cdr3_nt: TGTGCCAGCAGCTCCGGGACAGGTCCTGTCAAACTGTTTTTT; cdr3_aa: CASSSGTGPVKLFF
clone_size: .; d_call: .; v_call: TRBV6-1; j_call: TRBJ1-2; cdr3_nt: TGTGCCAGCAGTGACCCACTGGCGGGGGGGTATGGCTACACCTTC; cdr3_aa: CASSDPLAGGYGYTF
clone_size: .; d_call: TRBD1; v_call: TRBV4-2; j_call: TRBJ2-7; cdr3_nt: TGTGCCAGCAGCCAAGGGACAGGGGGCGCCTACGAGCAGTACTTC; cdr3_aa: CASSQGTGGAYEQYF
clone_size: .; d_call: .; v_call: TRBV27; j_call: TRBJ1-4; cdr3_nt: TGTGCCAGCAGTTCATTTCGGGCCAGCGAAAATGAAAAACTGTTTTTT; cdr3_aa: CASSSFRASENEKLFF
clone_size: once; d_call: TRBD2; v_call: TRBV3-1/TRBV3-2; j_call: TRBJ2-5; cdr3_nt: TGTGCCAGCAGCCCAGGGCTAGCGGGGGAAGAGACCCAGTACTTC; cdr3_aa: CASSPGLAGEETQYF
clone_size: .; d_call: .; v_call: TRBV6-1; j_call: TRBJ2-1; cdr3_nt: TGTGCCAGCAGTGAACCCACAGGGCCAACCTACAATGAGCAGTTCTTC; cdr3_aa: CASSEPTGPTYNEQFF
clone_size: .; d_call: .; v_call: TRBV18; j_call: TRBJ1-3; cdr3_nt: TGTGCCAGCTCACCAAGGACAGTCTCTGGAAACACCATATATTTT; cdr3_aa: CASSPRTVSGNTIYF
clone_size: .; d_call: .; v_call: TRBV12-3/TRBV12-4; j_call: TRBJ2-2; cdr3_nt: TGTGCCAGCAGCCGGAGCACCGGGGAGCTGTTTTTT; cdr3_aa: CASSRSTGELFF
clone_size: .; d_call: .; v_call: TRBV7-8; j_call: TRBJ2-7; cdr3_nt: TGTGCCAGCAGCGCAGACTTCGAGCAGTACTTC; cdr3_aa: CASSADFEQYF
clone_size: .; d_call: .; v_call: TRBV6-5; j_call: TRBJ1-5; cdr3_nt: TGTGCCACCCTCGGGGGGTTTAGCAATCAGCCCCAGCATTTT; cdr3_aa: CATLGGFSNQPQHF
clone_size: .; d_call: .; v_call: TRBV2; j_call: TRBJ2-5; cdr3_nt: TGTGCCAGCGGAAACTGGATGGCAACCCAGTACTTC; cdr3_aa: CASGNWMATQYF
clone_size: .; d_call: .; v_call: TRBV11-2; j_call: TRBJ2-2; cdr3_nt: TGTGCCAGCAGCTTATTTTCCCTGGTGCTGGCGAACACCGGGGAGCTGTTTTTT; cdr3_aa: CASSLFSLVLANTGELFF
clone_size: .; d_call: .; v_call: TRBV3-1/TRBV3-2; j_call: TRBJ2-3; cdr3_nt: TGTGCCAGCAGCCAAGGGATAGGGGACACAGATACGCAGTATTTT; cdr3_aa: CASSQGIGDTDTQYF
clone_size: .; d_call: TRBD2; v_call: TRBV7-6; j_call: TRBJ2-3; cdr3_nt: TGTGCCAGCAGCTTAAGCGGGGGCACAGATACGCAGTATTTT; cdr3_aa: CASSLSGGTDTQYF
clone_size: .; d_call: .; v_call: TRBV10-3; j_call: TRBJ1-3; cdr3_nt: TGTGCCATCAGTGAGTTCAAGGTGGGAAACACCATATATTTT; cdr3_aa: CAISEFKVGNTIYF
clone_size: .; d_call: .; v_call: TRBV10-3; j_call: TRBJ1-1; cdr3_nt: TGTGCCATCAGTGAGTCGAGAGGGGCCGGTATGAACACTGAAGCTTTCTTT; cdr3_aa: CAISESRGAGMNTEAFF
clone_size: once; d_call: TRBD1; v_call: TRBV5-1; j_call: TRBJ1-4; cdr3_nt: TGCGCCAGCAGCTTGACAGGGGGCGTAGAAAAACTGTTTTTT; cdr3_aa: CASSLTGGVEKLFF
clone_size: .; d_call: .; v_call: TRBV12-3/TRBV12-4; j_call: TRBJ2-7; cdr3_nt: TGTGCCAGCAATCTAGGACGGGGCTACGAGCAGTACTTC; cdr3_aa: CASNLGRGYEQYF
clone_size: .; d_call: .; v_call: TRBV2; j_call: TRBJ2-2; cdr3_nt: TGTGCCAGCAGTGGGGGACTCCTTTTCGGGGAGCTGTTTTTT; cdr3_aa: CASSGGLLFGELFF
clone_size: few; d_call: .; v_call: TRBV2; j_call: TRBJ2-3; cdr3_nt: TGTGCCAGCAGTGTTGTCCGGGAGAATACGCAGTATTTT; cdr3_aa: CASSVVRENTQYF
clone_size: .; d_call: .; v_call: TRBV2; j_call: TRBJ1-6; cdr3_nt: TGTGCCAGCAGTTTCTTACCTCCACCCCTCCACTTT; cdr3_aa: CASSFLPPPLHF
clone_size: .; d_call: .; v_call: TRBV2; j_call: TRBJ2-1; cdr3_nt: TGTGCCAGCGCCCCGGTAGGGGGGGGCAATGAGCAGTTCTTC; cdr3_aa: CASAPVGGGNEQFF
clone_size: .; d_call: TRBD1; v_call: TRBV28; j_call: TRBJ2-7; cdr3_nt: TGTGCCAGCAGTCATATGATAATTGGGACAGGGGGCTTGAACGAGCAGTACTTC; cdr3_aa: CASSHMIIGTGGLNEQYF
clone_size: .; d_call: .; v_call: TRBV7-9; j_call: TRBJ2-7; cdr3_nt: TGTGCCAGCAGCTTAGCGGTCGGTGTAGGCGGCAGTACCTACGAGCAGTACTTC; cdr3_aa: CASSLAVGVGGSTYEQYF
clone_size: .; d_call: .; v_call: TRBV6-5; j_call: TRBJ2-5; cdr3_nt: TGTGCCAGCAGTTACTCGAGACAGCAAGAGACCCAGTACTTC; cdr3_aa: CASSYSRQQETQYF
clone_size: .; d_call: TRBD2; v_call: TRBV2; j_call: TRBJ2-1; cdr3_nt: TGTGCCAGGAGCGGGGGGGCGAGTCGGAATGAGCAGTTCTTC; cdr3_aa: CARSGGASRNEQFF
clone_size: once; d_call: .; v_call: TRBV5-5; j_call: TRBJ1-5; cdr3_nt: TGTGCCAGCAGCTTGGACGGCTTTGGCAATCAGCCCCAGCATTTT; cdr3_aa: CASSLDGFGNQPQHF
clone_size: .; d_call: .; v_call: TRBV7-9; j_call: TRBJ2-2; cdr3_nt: TGTGCCAGCAGCCGCCCGGTGAACACCGGGGAGCTGTTTTTT; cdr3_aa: CASSRPVNTGELFF
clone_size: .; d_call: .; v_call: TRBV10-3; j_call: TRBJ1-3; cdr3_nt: TGTGCCATCAGTGAGTCGGGCCAGTCCGGGCGGTCTGGAAACACCATATATTTT; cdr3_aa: CAISESGQSGRSGNTIYF
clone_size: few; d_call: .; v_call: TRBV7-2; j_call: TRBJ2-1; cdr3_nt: TGTGCCAGCAGCTTACCCACTAGTCCGCAGTTCTTC; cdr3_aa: CASSLPTSPQFF
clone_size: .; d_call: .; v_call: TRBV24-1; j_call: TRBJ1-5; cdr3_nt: TGTGCCACCAGTGATAGGAAGGGTCCTGACCAGCCCCAGCATTTT; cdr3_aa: CATSDRKGPDQPQHF
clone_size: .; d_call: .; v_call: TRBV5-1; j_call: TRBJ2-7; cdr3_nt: TGCGCCAGCAGCTACCGGGGTCCCCAGCAGTACTTC; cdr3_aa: CASSYRGPQQYF
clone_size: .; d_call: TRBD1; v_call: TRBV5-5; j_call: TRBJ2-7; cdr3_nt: TGTGCCAGCAGCTTGATTCCAGGGGGCTCCTACGAGCAGTACTTC; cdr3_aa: CASSLIPGGSYEQYF
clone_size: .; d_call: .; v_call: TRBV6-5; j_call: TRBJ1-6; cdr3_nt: TGTGCCAGCAGAGGGCCCGATAATTCACCCCTCCACTTT; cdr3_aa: CASRGPDNSPLHF